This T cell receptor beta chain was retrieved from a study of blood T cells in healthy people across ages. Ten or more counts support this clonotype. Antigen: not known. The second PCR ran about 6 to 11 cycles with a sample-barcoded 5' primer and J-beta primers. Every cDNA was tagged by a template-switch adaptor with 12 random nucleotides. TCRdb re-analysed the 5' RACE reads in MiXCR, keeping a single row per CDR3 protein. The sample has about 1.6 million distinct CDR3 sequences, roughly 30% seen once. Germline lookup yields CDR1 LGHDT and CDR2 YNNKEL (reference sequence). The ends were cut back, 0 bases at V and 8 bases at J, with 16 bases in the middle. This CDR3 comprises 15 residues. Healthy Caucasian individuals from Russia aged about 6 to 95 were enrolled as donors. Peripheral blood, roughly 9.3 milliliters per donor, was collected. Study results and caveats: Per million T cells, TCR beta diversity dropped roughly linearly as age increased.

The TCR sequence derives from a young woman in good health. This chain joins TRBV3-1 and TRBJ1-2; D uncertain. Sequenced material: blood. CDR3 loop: CASSQEGPRALGYTF. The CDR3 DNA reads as TGTGCCAGCAGCCAAGAAGGGCCCCGGGCGCTGGGCTACACCTTC.